This T cell receptor beta chain was recovered during a study of cytomegalovirus exposure and HLA in healthy donors. Study conclusions and caveats: Associated with cytomegalovirus, according to the listing, were around 160 TCR beta chains.

CDR1 is MNHEY and CDR2 is SVGAGI in the germline V gene. This CDR3 comprises 16 residues. Trimming at V came to 2 bases and at J to 7 bases, leaving 5 bases not matched to a gene. The PCR contained 60 Vbeta and 13 Jbeta primers. The protocol was immunoSEQ multiplex PCR, while the TCRdb copy is restricted to in-frame clones and leaves out a portion. The sample includes 50,000 to 70,000 clones, about three quarters of them seen just once. Worth noting for this clone: Its specificity is not known.

The sequence derives from a female donor in good health and CMV-seronegative. Material for sequencing was PBMCs. The V gene is TRBV6-5, the J gene TRBJ2-1; 13 bases are shared with TRBD2. CDR3 residues: CASSYRTSGGLNEQFF. For the CDR3, the DNA is TGTGCCAGCAGTTACCGGACTAGCGGGGGTTTGAATGAGCAGTTCTTC.